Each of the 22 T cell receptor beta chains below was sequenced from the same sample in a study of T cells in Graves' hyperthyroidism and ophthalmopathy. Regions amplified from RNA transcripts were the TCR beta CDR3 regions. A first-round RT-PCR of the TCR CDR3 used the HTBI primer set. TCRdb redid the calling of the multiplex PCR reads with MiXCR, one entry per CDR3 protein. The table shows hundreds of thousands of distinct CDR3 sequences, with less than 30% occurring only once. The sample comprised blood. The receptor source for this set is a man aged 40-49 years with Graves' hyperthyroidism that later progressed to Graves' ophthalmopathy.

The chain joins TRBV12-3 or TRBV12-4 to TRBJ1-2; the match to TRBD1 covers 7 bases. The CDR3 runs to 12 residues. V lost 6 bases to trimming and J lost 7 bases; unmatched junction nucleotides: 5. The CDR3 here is CASSRQGIGYTF. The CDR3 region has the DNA TGTGCCAGCAGCAGACAGGGAATTGGCTACACCTTC.

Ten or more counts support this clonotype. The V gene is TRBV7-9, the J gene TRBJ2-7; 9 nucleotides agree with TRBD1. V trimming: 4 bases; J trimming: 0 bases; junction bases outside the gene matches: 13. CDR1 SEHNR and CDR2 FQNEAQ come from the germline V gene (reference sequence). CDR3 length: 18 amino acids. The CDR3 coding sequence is TGTGCCAGCAGCTCCTTAGGGGGGGGGACAGGGTTCTCCTACGAGCAGTACTTC. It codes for CASSSLGGGTGFSYEQYF. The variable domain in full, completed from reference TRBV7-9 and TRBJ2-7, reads DTGVSQNPRHKITKRGQNVTFRCDPISEHNRLYWYRQTLGQGPEFLTYFQNEAQLEKSRLLSDRFSAERPKGSFSTLEIQRTEQGDSAMYLCASSSLGGGTGFSYEQYFGPGTRLTVT.

CDR3 sequence: CASSEGGAVHETQYF. Written as DNA, the CDR3 is TGTGCCAGCAGTGAAGGGGGAGCCGTCCACGAGACCCAGTACTTC. The rearrangement joins TRBV2 to TRBJ2-5; D may be TRBD2 (5 bases). This CDR3 has 15 residues. V was shortened by 1 base and J by 5 bases, with 14 bases between the two germline ends. Germline V lookup: CDR1 SNHLY, CDR2 FYNNEI. The full variable domain, in which reference TRBV2 and TRBJ2-5 provide the parts outside the CDR3, is EPEVTQTPSHQVTQMGQEVILRCVPISNHLYFYWYRQILGQKVEFLVSFYNNEISEKSEIFDDQFSVERPDGSNFTLKIRSTKLEDSAMYFCASSEGGAVHETQYFGPGTRLLVL.

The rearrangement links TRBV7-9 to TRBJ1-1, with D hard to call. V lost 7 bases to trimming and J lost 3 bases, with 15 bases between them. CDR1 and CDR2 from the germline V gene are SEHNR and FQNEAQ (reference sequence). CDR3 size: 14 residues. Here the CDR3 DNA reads TGTGCCAGCATCCCCAGTGGGCAGGACACTGAAGCTTTCTTT. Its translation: CASIPSGQDTEAFF. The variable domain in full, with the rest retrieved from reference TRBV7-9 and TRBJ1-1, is DTGVSQNPRHKITKRGQNVTFRCDPISEHNRLYWYRQTLGQGPEFLTYFQNEAQLEKSRLLSDRFSAERPKGSFSTLEIQRTEQGDSAMYLCASIPSGQDTEAFFGQGTRLTVV.

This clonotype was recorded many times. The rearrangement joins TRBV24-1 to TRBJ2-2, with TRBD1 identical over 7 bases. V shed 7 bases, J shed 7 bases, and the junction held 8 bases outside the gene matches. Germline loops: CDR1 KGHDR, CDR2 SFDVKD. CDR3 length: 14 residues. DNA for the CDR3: TGTGCCACCAGCGACAGGGTCTCGGTCGGGGAGCTGTTTTTT. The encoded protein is CATSDRVSVGELFF.

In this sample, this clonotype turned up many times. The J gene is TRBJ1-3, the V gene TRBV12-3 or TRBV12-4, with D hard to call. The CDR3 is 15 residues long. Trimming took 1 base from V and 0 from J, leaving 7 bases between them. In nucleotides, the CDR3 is TGTGCCAGCAGTTTAGACCACAGCTCTGGAAACACCATATATTTT. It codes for CASSLDHSSGNTIYF.

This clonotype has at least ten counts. The CDR3 loop reads CAINTGQSYEQYF. The DNA for the CDR3 is TGTGCCATCAATACGGGACAGAGCTACGAGCAGTACTTC. The V gene is TRBV10-3, the J gene TRBJ2-7, with TRBD1 matching over 7 bases. The CDR3 totals 13 residues. V shed 7 bases and J 3 bases; nucleotides not matched to a gene: 6. The germline gives CDR1 ENHRY, CDR2 SYGVKD.

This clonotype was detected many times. The chain's CDR3 is CSAERQGRNTIYF. As DNA, the CDR3 is TGCAGTGCCGAGAGGCAGGGTAGAAACACCATATATTTT. The chain couples TRBV20-1 to TRBJ1-3; tentatively, D is TRBD1 (5 bases). The CDR3 has 13 amino acids. Germline V gives CDR1 DFQATT, CDR2 SNEGSKA (reference sequence). V was clipped by 6 bases and J by 5 bases, with 14 bases between them.

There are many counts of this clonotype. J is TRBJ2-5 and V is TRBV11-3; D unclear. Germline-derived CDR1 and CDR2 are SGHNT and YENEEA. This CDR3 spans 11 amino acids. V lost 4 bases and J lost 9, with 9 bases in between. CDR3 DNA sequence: TGTGCCAGCAGCTCCAACATAGCCCAGTACTTC. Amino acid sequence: CASSSNIAQYF.

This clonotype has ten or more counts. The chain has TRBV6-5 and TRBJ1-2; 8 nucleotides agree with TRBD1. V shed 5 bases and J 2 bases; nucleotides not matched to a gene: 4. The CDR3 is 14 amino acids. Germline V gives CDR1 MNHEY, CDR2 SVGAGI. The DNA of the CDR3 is TGTGCCAGCAGTCTACAGGGGGAAAACTATGGCTACACCTTC. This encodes CASSLQGENYGYTF.

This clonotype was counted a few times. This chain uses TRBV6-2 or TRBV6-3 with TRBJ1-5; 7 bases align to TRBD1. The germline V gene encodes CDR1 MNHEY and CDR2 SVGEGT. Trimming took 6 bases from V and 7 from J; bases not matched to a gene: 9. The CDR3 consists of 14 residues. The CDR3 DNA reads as TGTGCCAGCAGGAGGACAGAAGGGGGCCAGCCCCAGCATTTT. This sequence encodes CASRRTEGGQPQHF.

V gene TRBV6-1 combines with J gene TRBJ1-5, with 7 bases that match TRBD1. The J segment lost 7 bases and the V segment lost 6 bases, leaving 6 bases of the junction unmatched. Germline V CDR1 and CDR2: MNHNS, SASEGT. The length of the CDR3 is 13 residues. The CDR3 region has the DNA TGTGCCAGCAGGGAACAGGGGAGACAGCCCCAGCATTTT. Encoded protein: CASREQGRQPQHF.

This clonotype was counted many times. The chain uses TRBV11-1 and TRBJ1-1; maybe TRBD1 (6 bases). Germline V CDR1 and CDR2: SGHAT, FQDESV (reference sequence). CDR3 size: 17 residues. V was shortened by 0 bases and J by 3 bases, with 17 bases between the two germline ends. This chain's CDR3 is CASSLARYMGAHTEAFF. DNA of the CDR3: TGTGCCAGCAGCTTAGCGAGGTATATGGGGGCCCACACTGAAGCTTTCTTT.

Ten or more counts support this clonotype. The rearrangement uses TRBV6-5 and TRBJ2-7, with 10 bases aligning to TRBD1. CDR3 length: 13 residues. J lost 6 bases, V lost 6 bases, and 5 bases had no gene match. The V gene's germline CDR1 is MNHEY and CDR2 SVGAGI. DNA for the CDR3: TGTGCCAGCAGCCCCGGGACAGGGGTCGAGCAGTACTTC. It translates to CASSPGTGVEQYF.

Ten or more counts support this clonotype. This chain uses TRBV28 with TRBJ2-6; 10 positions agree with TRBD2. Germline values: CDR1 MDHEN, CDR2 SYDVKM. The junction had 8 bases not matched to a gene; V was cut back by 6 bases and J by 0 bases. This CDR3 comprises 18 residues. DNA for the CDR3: TGTGCCAGCAGCTTAGCCGGGACTAGCGCCTCTGGGGCCAACGTCCTGACTTTC. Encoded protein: CASSLAGTSASGANVLTF.

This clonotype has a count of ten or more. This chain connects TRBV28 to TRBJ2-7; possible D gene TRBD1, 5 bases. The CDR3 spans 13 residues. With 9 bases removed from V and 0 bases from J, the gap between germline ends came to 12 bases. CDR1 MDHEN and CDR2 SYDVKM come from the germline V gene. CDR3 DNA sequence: TGTGCCAGTGAGACAGAAAGCTCCTACGAGCAGTACTTC. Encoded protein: CASETESSYEQYF.

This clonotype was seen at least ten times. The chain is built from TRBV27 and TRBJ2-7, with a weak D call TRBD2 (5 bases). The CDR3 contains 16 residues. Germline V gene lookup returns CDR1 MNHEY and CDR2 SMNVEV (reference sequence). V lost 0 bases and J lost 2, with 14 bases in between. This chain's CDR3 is CASSLSLGRTPYEQYF. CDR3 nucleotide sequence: TGTGCCAGCAGTTTATCCCTCGGCAGGACTCCCTACGAGCAGTACTTC.

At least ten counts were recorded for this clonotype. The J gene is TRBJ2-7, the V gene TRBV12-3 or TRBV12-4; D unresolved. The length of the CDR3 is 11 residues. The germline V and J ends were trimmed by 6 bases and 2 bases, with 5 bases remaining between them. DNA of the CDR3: TGTGCCAGCAGCCGGACCTACGAGCAGTACTTC. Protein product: CASSRTYEQYF.

This CDR3 reads CASSPFAGLETQYF. DNA for the CDR3: TGTGCCAGCAGTCCGTTTGCCGGGTTGGAGACCCAGTACTTC. V is TRBV27 and J is TRBJ2-5; D call uncertain. The V gene's germline CDR1 is MNHEY and CDR2 SMNVEV (reference sequence). V dropped 5 bases and J dropped 5 bases, with 15 bases sitting between them. The CDR3 contains 14 residues.

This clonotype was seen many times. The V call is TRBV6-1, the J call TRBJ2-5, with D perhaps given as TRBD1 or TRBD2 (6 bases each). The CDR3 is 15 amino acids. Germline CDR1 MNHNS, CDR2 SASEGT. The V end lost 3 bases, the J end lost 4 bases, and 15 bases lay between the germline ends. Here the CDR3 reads CASSEGGTRGETQYF. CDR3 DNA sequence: TGTGCCAGCAGTGAGGGCGGGACACGGGGAGAGACCCAGTACTTC.

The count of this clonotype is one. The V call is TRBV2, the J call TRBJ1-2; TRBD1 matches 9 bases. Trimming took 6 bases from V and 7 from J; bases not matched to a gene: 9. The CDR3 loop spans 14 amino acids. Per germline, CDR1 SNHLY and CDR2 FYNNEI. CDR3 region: CASSPDRGMGGYTF. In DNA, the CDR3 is TGTGCCAGCAGCCCTGACAGGGGGATGGGTGGCTACACCTTC.

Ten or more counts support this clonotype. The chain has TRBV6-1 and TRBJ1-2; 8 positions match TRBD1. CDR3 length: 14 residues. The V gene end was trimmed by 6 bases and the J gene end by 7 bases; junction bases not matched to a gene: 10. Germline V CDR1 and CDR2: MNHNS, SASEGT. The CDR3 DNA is TGTGCCAGCAGAGAGGACAGGGTGGGTTTTGGCTACACCTTC. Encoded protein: CASREDRVGFGYTF.